A single sample is the source of the 32 T cell receptor beta chains below, sequenced in a study of blood T cell repertoires in COVID-19. Clones were read by immunoSEQ multiplex PCR, and TCRdb kept only the in-frame ones, dropping some. The table has 150,000 to 200,000 clones, approximately 91% seen once. The sequenced sample was peripheral blood. These receptors all come from a man between 18 and 35 years old with acute or convalescent COVID-19.

The V and J genes are TRBV15 and TRBJ1-1; TRBD1 aligns across 7 bases. Germline values: CDR1 LNHNV, CDR2 YYDKDF (reference sequence). The CDR3 has 16 residues. V was pared by 3 bases and J by 7 bases, with 14 bases of the junction left unmatched. CDR3 in DNA: TGTGCCACCAGCAGGGGTACCGGGACAGCCTCCTTTGAAGCTTTCTTT. Protein: CATSRGTGTASFEAFF.

This rearrangement joins TRBV4-1 to TRBJ1-4; D gene unclear. The CDR3 is 14 amino acids. The V and J ends lost 2 bases and 0 bases respectively, with 4 bases between them. Looked up from germline, CDR1 is MGHRA and CDR2 is YSYEKL. In DNA, the CDR3 is TGCGCCAGCAGCCAATTTACAACTAATGAAAAACTGTTTTTT. Residues: CASSQFTTNEKLFF.

The chain has TRBV5-1 and TRBJ2-3; the match to TRBD1 covers 9 bases. Germline V gene sequence: CDR1 SGHRS, CDR2 YFSETQ. J was trimmed by 3 bases and V by 4 bases; bases with no gene match: 15. The CDR3 runs 18 residues. CDR3 region: CASSPGRRDREDTDTQYF. The CDR3 DNA follows: TGCGCCAGCAGCCCGGGACGTAGGGACAGGGAAGATACAGATACGCAGTATTTT.

The chain couples TRBV4-2 to TRBJ2-1, with TRBD2 matching over 10 bases. The germline CDR1 and CDR2 sequences are LGHNA and YNFKEQ. V lost 0 bases and J lost 0; bases outside the gene matches: 2. This CDR3 is built from 17 residues. The CDR3 is CASSQDPSGSSYNEQFF. CDR3 coding DNA: TGTGCCAGCAGCCAAGATCCTAGCGGGAGCTCCTACAATGAGCAGTTCTTC.

This clone was recorded once. J is TRBJ1-4 and V is TRBV29-1; D is ambiguous. Trimming cost V 4 bases and J 4 bases, with 10 bases left between them. This CDR3 region has 13 residues. From germline, CDR1 is SQVTM and CDR2 ANQGSEA. CDR3 DNA sequence: TGCAGCGTTGCCAAAGGGAGTAATGAAAAACTGTTTTTT. Residues: CSVAKGSNEKLFF.

V is TRBV30 and J is TRBJ1-6; 7 bases align to TRBD1. Per germline, CDR1 GTSNPN and CDR2 SVGIG (reference sequence). J lost 0 bases, V lost 3 bases, and 8 bases had no gene match. The CDR3 has 17 residues. The CDR3 is CAWRPGQYSSYNSPLHF. Written as DNA, the CDR3 is TGTGCCTGGAGGCCGGGACAGTATAGCTCCTATAATTCACCCCTCCACTTT.

The gene calls are TRBV20-1 and TRBJ1-1; D possibly corresponds to TRBD1 (5 bases). Germline assignment: CDR1 DFQATT and CDR2 SNEGSKA (reference sequence). The CDR3 runs to 14 residues. Trimming stripped 3 bases from V and 7 bases from J, with 18 bases between. CDR3 coding DNA: TGCAGTGCTAGTGCCCCAGACAGCAACTATGAAGCTTTCTTT. Residues: CSASAPDSNYEAFF.

The chain is built from TRBV7-2 and TRBJ2-2; D possibly corresponds to TRBD1 (6 bases). V shed 5 bases and J shed 2 bases, with 15 bases lying between them. Germline V gene data show CDR1 as SGHTA and CDR2 as FQGNSA. The CDR3 length is 16 residues. The CDR3 DNA reads as TGTGCCAGCAGCAGCCCGGGGACACCAAACACCGGGGAGCTGTTTTTT. Translating it yields CASSSPGTPNTGELFF. The variable domain in full, with the rest retrieved from reference TRBV7-2 and TRBJ2-2, is GAGVSQSPSNKVTEKGKDVELRCDPISGHTALYWYRQSLGQGLEFLIYFQGNSAPDKSGLPSDRFSAERTGGSVSTLTIQRTQQEDSAVYLCASSSPGTPNTGELFFGEGSRLTVL.

A remark on this clone: Additional DNA sequences in this sample encode the identical CDR3. This rearrangement joins TRBV9 to TRBJ1-6; unclear D gene. Trimming removed 4 bases at V and 1 base at J, with 9 bases between. The length of the CDR3 is 15 residues. Per germline, CDR1 SGDLS and CDR2 YYNGEE. DNA of the CDR3: TGTGCCAGCAGCCCCCCGGGGTCCTATAATTCACCCCTCCACTTT. Protein: CASSPPGSYNSPLHF.

The chain recombines TRBV9 with TRBJ2-5; 8 bases line up with TRBD2. CDR3 size: 14 residues. Unmatched junction bases numbered 6, after V lost 4 bases and J lost 4 bases. The germline CDR1 and CDR2 sequences are SGDLS and YYNGEE. CDR3 DNA: TGTGCCAGCAGCCCCTGGACTAGCTCAGAGACCCAGTACTTC. Translated, it gives CASSPWTSSETQYF. The whole variable domain, remainder taken from reference TRBV9 and TRBJ2-5, is DSGVTQTPKHLITATGQRVTLRCSPRSGDLSVYWYQQSLDQGLQFLIQYYNGEERAKGNILERFSAQQFPDLHSELNLSSLELGDSALYFCASSPWTSSETQYFGPGTRLLVL.

The chain carries TRBV10-1 and TRBJ2-1; tentative D call: TRBD2 (6 bases). Trimming cost V 4 bases and J 9 bases, with 10 bases left between them. CDR1 and CDR2 (germline): WNHNN, SYGVQD (reference sequence). The CDR3 is 12 residues long. CDR3 residues: CASSVAGGEQFF. DNA of the CDR3: TGCGCCAGCAGTGTGGCCGGGGGTGAGCAGTTCTTC.

The rearrangement uses TRBV12-3 or TRBV12-4 and TRBJ1-5, with 7 bases that match TRBD1. The junction had 6 bases not matched to a gene; V was cut back by 6 bases and J by 7 bases. The CDR3 is 13 residues long. The CDR3: CASSPRGSQPQHF. CDR3 nucleotide sequence: TGTGCCAGCAGCCCCAGGGGGTCCCAGCCCCAGCATTTT.

The CDR3: CASSVEPRRETEAFF. The CDR3 DNA follows: TGTGCCAGCAGCGTAGAGCCCCGCCGGGAGACTGAAGCTTTCTTT. The rearrangement joins TRBV9 to TRBJ1-1; D is uncertain. The CDR3 covers 15 residues. Germline V gene sequence: CDR1 SGDLS, CDR2 YYNGEE. V lost 0 bases to trimming and J lost 5 bases, with 14 bases between them.

The rearrangement links TRBV15 to TRBJ2-3; D is perhaps TRBD2 (6 bases). Per the germline V gene, CDR1 is LNHNV and CDR2 is YYDKDF (reference sequence). CDR3 size: 13 residues. The V end was cut by 8 bases, the J end by 5 bases, with 14 bases between. The CDR3 DNA sequence: TGTGCCACCCGTAGCGGTCTGAGAGATACGCAGTATTTT. Its protein is CATRSGLRDTQYF.

Of note for this clone: Additional DNA sequences in this sample encode the identical CDR3. Here the CDR3 reads CASITDTYGYTF. The DNA of the CDR3 is TGTGCCAGCATTACAGACACCTATGGCTACACCTTC. The chain combines TRBV12-3 or TRBV12-4 with TRBJ1-2, with D uncertain. Trimming took 7 bases from V and 4 from J, leaving 10 bases between them. The CDR3 is made up of 12 amino acids.

V gene TRBV19 combines with J gene TRBJ1-4, with D possibly being TRBD1 (6 bases). The CDR3 has 17 amino acids. Germline CDR1 is LNHDA and CDR2 is SQIVND (reference sequence). Trimming left V 7 bases short and J 8 bases short, with 26 bases between. The CDR3 region is CASMGERTGQEKEKLFF. The CDR3 nucleotides read TGTGCCAGTATGGGGGAACGTACGGGACAAGAAAAGGAAAAACTGTTTTTT.

This chain joins TRBV5-1 and TRBJ2-2; tentative D call: TRBD2 (5 bases). This CDR3 has 14 amino acids. Germline CDR1 SGHRS, CDR2 YFSETQ. V was cut by 4 bases and J by 2 bases, with 9 bases left in between. The CDR3 protein is CASSPGTNTGELFF. CDR3 nucleotides: TGCGCCAGCAGCCCGGGAACCAACACCGGGGAGCTGTTTTTT.

The table lists this clone with a few counts. The V gene is TRBV30, the J gene TRBJ1-2; tentative D call: TRBD1 (5 bases). Trimming pared 2 bases from V and 4 bases from J, leaving 14 bases between. Germline CDR1 is GTSNPN and CDR2 is SVGIG (reference sequence). This CDR3 has 14 residues. CDR3 nucleotides: TGTGCCTGGAGTAGGGGTCAGGACGGCTATGGCTACACCTTC. It specifies CAWSRGQDGYGYTF.

The chain couples TRBV6-5 to TRBJ1-4; a weak D match, TRBD1 (6 bases). Germline V gene data show CDR1 as MNHEY and CDR2 as SVGAGI. The CDR3 loop spans 13 amino acids. V was cut by 10 bases and J by 5 bases, with 14 bases left in between. CDR3 region: CATLGQMNEKLFF. For the CDR3, the DNA is TGTGCCACCCTCGGACAGATGAATGAAAAACTGTTTTTT.

The gene calls are TRBV19 and TRBJ1-3; tentatively, D is TRBD1 (6 bases). V was pared by 6 bases and J by 2 bases, with 11 bases between. The CDR3 has 14 amino acids. Germline assignment: CDR1 LNHDA and CDR2 SQIVND (reference sequence). CDR3 DNA sequence: TGTGCCAGTAGCCACAGGGAACCTGGAAACACCATATATTTT. This translates into CASSHREPGNTIYF.

This clone was detected a few times. Its ends do not fully match the called genes, so a read error is possible. The gene calls are TRBV7-2 and TRBJ1-2, with D tentatively TRBD1 (6 bases). Germline loops: CDR1 SGHTA, CDR2 FQGNSA. The CDR3 runs to 10 residues. The CDR3 is CASSPVRDNF. The DNA for the CDR3 is TGTGCCAGCAGCCCCGTCCGGGACAACTTC.

This rearrangement joins TRBV6-5 to TRBJ1-2, with no clear D. Germline V CDR1 and CDR2: MNHEY, SVGAGI. The ends were cut back, 6 bases at V and 5 bases at J, with 13 bases in the middle. The CDR3 extends over 13 amino acids. CDR3 amino acids: CASSPADQYGYTF. The CDR3 coding sequence is TGTGCCAGCAGCCCCGCGGATCAATATGGCTACACCTTC.

The chain joins TRBV6-1 to TRBJ1-6; perhaps TRBD1 as D (5 bases). Trimming cost V 2 bases and J 9 bases, with 17 bases left between them. Germline V lookup: CDR1 MNHNS, CDR2 SASEGT. There are 16 residues in the CDR3. The CDR3 bases are TGTGCCAGCAGTGAACCCGGGTGGGGGGACGGTTCACCCCTCCACTTT. Translated: CASSEPGWGDGSPLHF.

J is TRBJ1-2 and V is TRBV10-2; weak D call: TRBD1 (6 bases). CDR3 length: 11 amino acids. Trimming took off 3 bases at V and 14 bases at J, with 13 bases between the two ends. Germline V gene lookup returns CDR1 WSHSY and CDR2 SAAADI. DNA for the CDR3: TGCGCCAGCAGTGAAGGGGGGGCTTTTACCTTC. Translation: CASSEGGAFTF.

This chain connects TRBV7-9 to TRBJ2-3, with TRBD2 identical over 14 bases. Germline V lookup: CDR1 SEHNR, CDR2 FQNEAQ (reference sequence). V shed 5 bases, J shed 6 bases, and the junction held 7 bases outside the gene matches. The CDR3 extends over 16 amino acids. Here the CDR3 reads CASSPGLAGVGDTQYF. The CDR3 region has the DNA TGTGCCAGCAGCCCGGGACTAGCGGGAGTGGGGGATACGCAGTATTTT.

The V call is TRBV2, the J call TRBJ2-1; tentative D call: TRBD2 (5 bases). The CDR3 runs to 13 residues. Germline V CDR1 and CDR2: SNHLY, FYNNEI. V lost 7 bases and J lost 2, with 9 bases in between. CDR3 loop: CASNAGPYNEQFF. The CDR3 region has the DNA TGTGCCAGCAACGCGGGCCCCTACAATGAGCAGTTCTTC.

The V and J genes are TRBV11-2 and TRBJ2-5; 10 bases align to TRBD2. CDR1 is SGHAT and CDR2 is FQNNGV in the germline V gene. This CDR3 spans 19 amino acids. After removal of 0 bases from V and 5 bases from J, the junction contained 15 bases not matched to a gene. In nucleotides, the CDR3 is TGTGCCAGCAGCTTAGATCTAGCGGGAGCATCGAGCGTTGGGGAGACCCAGTACTTC. It translates to CASSLDLAGASSVGETQYF.

This clone appeared a single time. V gene TRBV5-1 combines with J gene TRBJ2-7, with 9 bases lining up with TRBD1. V lost 4 bases, J lost 6 bases, and 8 bases stayed unmatched. The CDR3 extends over 14 amino acids. CDR1 SGHRS and CDR2 YFSETQ come from the germline V gene. The DNA for the CDR3 is TGCGCCAGCAGCCGTGGACAGGGGAGCAGCGAGCAGTACTTC. This gives the protein CASSRGQGSSEQYF.

The CDR3 is CASAGQGITEAFF. As DNA, the CDR3 is TGCGCCAGTGCTGGGCAGGGGATCACTGAAGCTTTCTTT. V gene TRBV5-1 combines with J gene TRBJ1-1; D perhaps matches TRBD1 (6 bases). Trimming took 8 bases from V and 4 from J, leaving 15 bases between them. The CDR3 runs 13 residues. Germline values: CDR1 SGHRS, CDR2 YFSETQ.

V and J are TRBV27 and TRBJ2-1, with 14 bases that match TRBD2. Losses at the gene ends were 6 bases for V and 6 bases for J; bases not matched to a gene: 4. The CDR3 loop spans 15 amino acids. Germline V lookup: CDR1 MNHEY, CDR2 SMNVEV (reference sequence). CDR3 in DNA: TGTGCCAGCAGCCCCGGGACTAGCGGGGGCAATGAGCAGTTCTTC. Translation gives CASSPGTSGGNEQFF.

The gene calls are TRBV19 and TRBJ1-2; no firm D call. This CDR3 is built from 17 residues. V gave up 8 bases and J gave up 3 bases, with 25 bases separating them. CDR1 LNHDA and CDR2 SQIVND come from the germline V gene (reference sequence). The CDR3 spells CASVSGSWTPDDYGYTF. CDR3 coding DNA: TGTGCCAGTGTATCGGGGAGTTGGACTCCCGACGACTATGGCTACACCTTC.

The chain carries TRBV4-1 and TRBJ1-5; D perhaps matches TRBD1 (6 bases). This CDR3 spans 14 amino acids. Germline CDR1 MGHRA, CDR2 YSYEKL. Deletions cut 0 bases from V and 4 bases from J, with 7 bases between. CDR3 sequence: CASSQETGNQPQHF. The CDR3 DNA reads as TGCGCCAGCAGCCAAGAGACAGGTAATCAGCCCCAGCATTTT.